The rows below give T cell receptor beta chains drawn from one sample of a study of response to subunit inactivated influenza vaccine. TCRdb passed the RT-PCR reads through MiXCR, listing each CDR3 protein once. Of about 190,000 distinct CDR3 sequences listed, about an eighth are singletons. The sequencing used CD8+ T cells sorted from PBMCs, collected approximately 5 days after vaccination. The receptors shown here come from a man in his forties or fifties who received an inactivated influenza vaccine. Each CDR3 is given with its conserved first and last residue. A D gene is named only where the DNA matches it firmly. Some rows have no size entry. The others give once, few or many, or a class for an expanded clone.

clone size: few; D gene: NA; V gene: TRBV4-2; J gene: TRBJ1-6; CDR3 protein: CASSQVGVPYNSPLHF; CDR3 DNA: TGTGCCAGCAGCCAAGTCGGGGTACCCTATAATTCACCCCTCCACTTT
clone size: NA; D gene: TRBD1; V gene: TRBV7-8; J gene: TRBJ1-1; CDR3 protein: CASSLVTGGTEAFF; CDR3 DNA: TGTGCCAGCAGCTTAGTGACAGGGGGCACTGAAGCTTTCTTT
clone size: many; D gene: NA; V gene: TRBV7-8; J gene: TRBJ2-5; CDR3 protein: CASSSTWTDHAPQETQYF; CDR3 DNA: TGTGCCAGCAGCTCCACCTGGACAGATCATGCACCCCAAGAGACCCAGTACTTC
clone size: NA; D gene: NA; V gene: TRBV2; J gene: TRBJ1-2; CDR3 protein: CASTDSIFYGYTF; CDR3 DNA: TGTGCCAGCACCGACAGTATCTTCTATGGCTACACCTTC
clone size: many; D gene: TRBD1; V gene: TRBV5-1; J gene: TRBJ1-3; CDR3 protein: CASSSRTGVFSGNTIYF; CDR3 DNA: TGCGCCAGCAGCTCTAGGACAGGGGTCTTCTCTGGAAACACCATATATTTT
clone size: NA; D gene: NA; V gene: TRBV15; J gene: TRBJ1-2; CDR3 protein: CATTEEVGAGNYGYTF; CDR3 DNA: TGTGCCACCACCGAAGAGGTGGGGGCTGGTAACTATGGCTACACCTTC
clone size: NA; D gene: NA; V gene: TRBV7-9; J gene: TRBJ2-1; CDR3 protein: CASSTNSGSSYNEQFF; CDR3 DNA: TGTGCCAGCAGCACTAATAGCGGAAGCTCCTACAATGAGCAGTTCTTC
clone size: few; D gene: TRBD1; V gene: TRBV4-1; J gene: TRBJ2-5; CDR3 protein: CASSLRDRGRVETQYF; CDR3 DNA: TGCGCCAGCAGCCTTCGGGACAGGGGGCGAGTAGAGACCCAGTACTTC
clone size: NA; D gene: NA; V gene: TRBV29-1; J gene: TRBJ2-3; CDR3 protein: CSVEEGRAGITDTQYF; CDR3 DNA: TGCAGCGTTGAAGAGGGTAGGGCAGGGATCACAGATACGCAGTATTTT
clone size: few; D gene: TRBD1; V gene: TRBV24-1; J gene: TRBJ2-1; CDR3 protein: CATRGQGLNEQFF; CDR3 DNA: TGTGCCACCAGGGGACAGGGGCTAAATGAGCAGTTCTTC
clone size: few; D gene: NA; V gene: TRBV25-1; J gene: TRBJ2-7; CDR3 protein: CASRQGLEQYF; CDR3 DNA: TGTGCCAGCAGACAAGGGCTCGAGCAGTACTTC
clone size: NA; D gene: NA; V gene: TRBV4-3; J gene: TRBJ1-1; CDR3 protein: CASSQEDGKNTEAFF; CDR3 DNA: TGCGCCAGCAGCCAAGAAGATGGGAAGAACACTGAAGCTTTCTTT
clone size: many; D gene: NA; V gene: TRBV10-2; J gene: TRBJ2-7; CDR3 protein: CASSENFAYEQYF; CDR3 DNA: TGCGCCAGCAGTGAGAACTTCGCCTACGAGCAGTACTTC
clone size: NA; D gene: NA; V gene: TRBV11-2; J gene: TRBJ2-3; CDR3 protein: CASSLIPPDTQYF; CDR3 DNA: TGTGCCAGCAGCCTTATCCCCCCGGATACGCAGTATTTT
clone size: few; D gene: NA; V gene: TRBV4-3; J gene: TRBJ1-1; CDR3 protein: CASSFSLRMNTEAFF; CDR3 DNA: TGCGCCAGCAGTTTTTCCCTCCGGATGAACACTGAAGCTTTCTTT
clone size: once; D gene: NA; V gene: TRBV29-1; J gene: TRBJ2-7; CDR3 protein: CSAKSGGKANEQYF; CDR3 DNA: TGCAGCGCCAAATCTGGCGGGAAGGCCAACGAGCAGTACTTC
clone size: NA; D gene: TRBD2; V gene: TRBV7-9; J gene: TRBJ2-1; CDR3 protein: CASSLADWREDYNEQFF; CDR3 DNA: TGTGCCAGCAGCTTAGCGGATTGGCGGGAGGATTACAATGAGCAGTTCTTC
clone size: NA; D gene: TRBD2; V gene: TRBV7-6; J gene: TRBJ2-7; CDR3 protein: CASSLGSGGSSYEQYF; CDR3 DNA: TGTGCCAGCAGCTTAGGGAGCGGGGGAAGCTCCTACGAGCAGTACTTC
clone size: few; D gene: NA; V gene: TRBV7-2; J gene: TRBJ1-3; CDR3 protein: CASSLDRSSGNTIYF; CDR3 DNA: TGTGCCAGCAGCTTGGACCGCAGCTCTGGAAACACCATATATTTT
clone size: few; D gene: NA; V gene: TRBV28; J gene: TRBJ2-3; CDR3 protein: CASSLLQSTDTQYF; CDR3 DNA: TGTGCCAGCAGTTTGTTACAGAGCACAGATACGCAGTATTTT
clone size: NA; D gene: TRBD2; V gene: TRBV28; J gene: TRBJ2-5; CDR3 protein: CASRQASGGETQYF; CDR3 DNA: TGTGCCAGCAGGCAGGCTAGCGGGGGGGAGACCCAGTACTTC
clone size: few; D gene: NA; V gene: TRBV20-1; J gene: TRBJ1-5; CDR3 protein: CSARDVSNQPQHF; CDR3 DNA: TGCAGTGCTAGAGATGTTAGCAATCAGCCCCAGCATTTT